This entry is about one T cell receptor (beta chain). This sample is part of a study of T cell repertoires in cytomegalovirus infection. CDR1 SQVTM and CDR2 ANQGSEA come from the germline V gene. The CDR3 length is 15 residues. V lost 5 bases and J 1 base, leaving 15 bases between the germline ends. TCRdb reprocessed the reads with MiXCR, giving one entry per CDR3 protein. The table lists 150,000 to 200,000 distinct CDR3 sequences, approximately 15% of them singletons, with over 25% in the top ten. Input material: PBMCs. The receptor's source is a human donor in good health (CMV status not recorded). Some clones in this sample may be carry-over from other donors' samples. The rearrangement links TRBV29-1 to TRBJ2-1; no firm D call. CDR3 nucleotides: TGCAGCGTTAGTAATCAGGAACGGTCCTACAATGAGCAGTTCTTC. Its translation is CSVSNQERSYNEQFF.